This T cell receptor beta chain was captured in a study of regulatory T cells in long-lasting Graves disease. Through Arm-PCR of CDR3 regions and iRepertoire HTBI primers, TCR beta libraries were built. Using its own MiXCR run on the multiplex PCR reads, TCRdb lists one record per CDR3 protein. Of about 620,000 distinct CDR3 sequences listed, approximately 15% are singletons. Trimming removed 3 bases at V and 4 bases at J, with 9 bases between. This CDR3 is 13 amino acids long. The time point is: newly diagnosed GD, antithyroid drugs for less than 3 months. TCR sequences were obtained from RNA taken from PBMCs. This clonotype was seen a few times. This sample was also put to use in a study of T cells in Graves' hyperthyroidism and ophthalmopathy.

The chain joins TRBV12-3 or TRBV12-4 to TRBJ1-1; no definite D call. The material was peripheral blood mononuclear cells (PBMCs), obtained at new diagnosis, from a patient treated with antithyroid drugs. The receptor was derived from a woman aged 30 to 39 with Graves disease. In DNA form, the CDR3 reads TGTGCCAGCAGTTTGACCCAGACCACTGAAGCTTTCTTT. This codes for CASSLTQTTEAFF.